A single sample gave rise to the 21 T cell receptor beta chains below, sequenced in a study of T cells expressing NK-cell markers. Using the 5' RACE reads, TCRdb records one entry per CDR3 protein without DNA. This repertoire includes 400,000 to 500,000 distinct CDR3 sequences. Sequencing was carried out using blood T cells: a sorted CD56 or NKG2C T cell subset, CD4+ or CD8+ T cells, or bulk PBMC T cells (not recorded which). Every receptor here comes from a woman between 18 and 70 years old in good health.

The chain links TRBV7-9 to TRBJ1-1. The CDR3 length is 14 residues. Germline CDR1 is SEHNR and CDR2 is FQNEAQ (reference sequence). The CDR3 here is CASSPGRAGTEAFF.

V is TRBV20-1 and J is TRBJ2-4; absent DNA, TCRdb's TRBD1 call cannot be checked. The CDR3 extends over 16 amino acids. Looked up from germline, CDR1 is DFQATT and CDR2 is SNEGSKA (reference sequence). The chain's CDR3 is CSAPYRGAPGENIQYF.

The chain links TRBV19 to TRBJ2-6. The CDR3 totals 13 residues. Germline values: CDR1 LNHDA, CDR2 SQIVND (reference sequence). The CDR3 sequence: CASLISGANVLTF.

The V gene is TRBV12-3 or TRBV12-4, the J gene TRBJ1-6; the TRBD1 assignment by TCRdb is unverifiable without DNA. The length of the CDR3 is 12 residues. The CDR3 region is CASSSPGVPLHF.

The chain combines TRBV7-9 with TRBJ2-7; TCRdb reports TRBD1, a call that lacks DNA to check it against. In germline, CDR1 is SEHNR, CDR2 FQNEAQ (reference sequence). The CDR3 is 14 amino acids. The CDR3 loop is CASRGGDRDYEQYF.

The V gene is TRBV2, the J gene TRBJ1-1. CDR1 is SNHLY, CDR2 FYNNEI, per germline. The CDR3 has 12 residues. The CDR3 reads CACLELNTEAFF.

The chain carries TRBV27 and TRBJ2-5; TCRdb lists TRBD1, though no DNA is available to test this call. The CDR3 runs to 16 residues. Germline lookup yields CDR1 MNHEY and CDR2 SMNVEV (reference sequence). CDR3 region: CASSPWTGGYQETQYF.

The J gene is TRBJ2-3, the V gene TRBV7-8; TCRdb calls TRBD1, which cannot be checked without DNA. Germline loops: CDR1 SGHVS, CDR2 FQNEAQ. CDR3 length equals 15 residues. CDR3 loop: CASSALGQGANTQYF.

The chain is built from TRBV4-3 and TRBJ2-7; TCRdb's D call of TRBD1 is untestable without DNA. The length of the CDR3 is 15 residues. The V gene's germline CDR1 is LGHNA and CDR2 YSLEER. The CDR3 region is CASSPGPGILDEQYF.

The chain is built from TRBV7-9 and TRBJ1-3; as DNA is missing, the TRBD1 call by TCRdb cannot be tested. There are 15 residues in the CDR3. Germline V lookup: CDR1 SEHNR, CDR2 FQNEAQ (reference sequence). The CDR3: CATQAGDGSGNTIYF.

The chain couples TRBV5-4 to TRBJ1-1; the D call from TCRdb, TRBD1, cannot be confirmed without DNA. This CDR3 has 15 amino acids. Germline-derived CDR1 and CDR2 are SGHNT and YYREEE (reference sequence). The CDR3 is CASSLQGEENTEAFF.

The rearrangement joins TRBV10-3 to TRBJ2-1; TCRdb's assignment of TRBD2 cannot be checked, as there is no DNA. The CDR3 totals 13 residues. CDR1 and CDR2 (germline): ENHRY, SYGVKD. CDR3 amino acids: CAIRTSVGDEQFF.

V is TRBV19 and J is TRBJ2-1; the TRBD1 assignment by TCRdb is unverifiable without DNA. This CDR3 is built from 14 residues. The germline CDR1 and CDR2 sequences are LNHDA and SQIVND (reference sequence). Here the CDR3 reads CASSLLGTSPEQFF.

This chain joins TRBV5-1 and TRBJ2-1; TCRdb returns TRBD2, unconfirmable since there is no DNA. CDR3 length: 16 residues. Per the germline V gene, CDR1 is SGHRS and CDR2 is YFSETQ. The CDR3 reads CASSLGAGLALNEQFF.

V gene TRBV4-3 combines with J gene TRBJ2-1. CDR1 and CDR2 (germline): LGHNA, YSLEER. The CDR3 length is 16 residues. CDR3 amino acids: CASSRRVYGADNEQFF.

The rearrangement uses TRBV6-1 and TRBJ1-4. The germline V gene has CDR1 MNHNS and CDR2 SASEGT. CDR3 length: 14 amino acids. The CDR3 loop reads CASLPQPEAEKLFF.

This sequence joins TRBV7-2 and TRBJ2-2; the TCRdb call, TRBD1, lacks DNA for checking. The CDR3 runs to 13 residues. Germline loops: CDR1 SGHTA, CDR2 FQGNSA. The CDR3 here is CASSLPLAGELFF.

The chain carries TRBV5-1 and TRBJ1-6; TCRdb returns TRBD1, unconfirmable since there is no DNA. The CDR3 runs to 14 residues. Germline V gene lookup returns CDR1 SGHRS and CDR2 YFSETQ. The chain's CDR3 is CASSLEGEGSPLHF.

The rearrangement uses TRBV12-3 or TRBV12-4 and TRBJ2-3. The CDR3 runs to 15 residues. CDR3 residues: CASSQTPSGTDTQYF.

This chain connects TRBV6-6 to TRBJ1-3; the TCRdb call, TRBD1, lacks DNA for checking. The V gene's germline CDR1 is MNHNY and CDR2 SVGAGI (reference sequence). The CDR3 length is 13 residues. This CDR3 is CAALGAARNTIYF.

The rearrangement joins TRBV5-4 to TRBJ2-7; TCRdb calls TRBD1, which cannot be checked without DNA. Germline V CDR1 and CDR2: SGHNT, YYREEE (reference sequence). The CDR3 runs 15 residues. The CDR3 sequence is CDSRSPGPWVYEQYF.